This TCR beta chain appears in the sequencing data of a study of OX40 agonist ivuxolimab in advanced cancers. This clone was detected only once. In germline, CDR1 is MNHNS, CDR2 SASEGT. Losses at the gene ends were 4 bases for V and 8 bases for J; bases not matched to a gene: 8. This CDR3 contains 15 residues. Produced via immunoSEQ multiplex PCR; TCRdb's table is partial and in-frame only. This sample has 44,000 or so clones, with over 80% found just once. The TCR comes from an adult with an advanced solid tumor such as melanoma, head and neck, liver or kidney cancer. Specimen: CD4+ or CD8+ T cells sorted from blood, collected in a trial of the OX40 agonist ivuxolimab. The chain uses TRBV6-1 and TRBJ1-6; 7 bases fit TRBD1. The CDR3 spells CASSADRDGDSPLHF. As DNA, the CDR3 is TGTGCCAGCAGTGCCGACAGGGATGGCGATTCACCCCTCCACTTT.